Listed below are T cell receptor beta chains from one sample, sequenced in a study of cytomegalovirus exposure and HLA in healthy donors. Produced via immunoSEQ multiplex PCR; TCRdb's table is partial and in-frame only. Of about 190,000 clones listed, around 88% are singletons. Sequenced material: PBMCs. The receptor set was obtained from a young woman in good health and CMV-seronegative. The CDR3 runs from the conserved cysteine through the conserved F or W. The order of the fields is J gene, CDR3 length, clone size, V gene, D gene, CDR3 protein, CDR3 DNA. A D gene is named only where the DNA matches it firmly. Only part of the rows carry a size: once, few, many, or a class if the clone is expanded.

TRBJ2-7 17 . TRBV7-9 TRBD1 CASSSGTGKKIFYEQYF TGTGCCAGCAGCAGTGGGACAGGGAAAAAAATCTTCTACGAGCAGTACTTC
TRBJ2-1 11 . TRBV12-5 . CASGLTSEQFF TGTGCTAGTGGTTTGACTAGTGAGCAGTTCTTC
TRBJ2-1 16 . TRBV4-2 TRBD2 CASSQVSSGHYNEQFF TGTGCCAGCAGCCAAGTGTCTAGCGGCCACTACAATGAGCAGTTCTTC
TRBJ2-2 21 . TRBV2 TRBD2 CASSEARALREGLEYTGELFF TGTGCCAGCAGTGAAGCCCGTGCTTTACGGGAGGGCCTTGAGTACACCGGGGAGCTGTTTTTT
TRBJ2-2 17 . TRBV4-2 TRBD1 CASSHGTGNANTGELFF TGTGCCAGCAGCCACGGGACAGGGAACGCGAACACCGGGGAGCTGTTTTTT
TRBJ1-1 15 . TRBV11-2 . CASSLDRTSGTEAFF TGTGCCAGCAGCTTAGATCGGACGAGCGGGACTGAAGCTTTCTTT
TRBJ1-5 13 . TRBV19 TRBD1 CATRDSHNQPQHF TGTGCCACCCGGGACAGTCACAATCAGCCCCAGCATTTT
TRBJ2-7 15 . TRBV2 . CASSEPYESFYEQYF TGTGCCAGCAGTGAACCCTACGAGTCCTTCTACGAGCAGTACTTC
TRBJ2-7 14 once TRBV10-1 TRBD1 CASRMDRGSYEQYF TGCGCCAGCAGGATGGACAGGGGAAGCTACGAGCAGTACTTC
TRBJ2-3 15 . TRBV11-2 TRBD1 CASSIQGRASDTQYF TGTGCCAGCAGCATACAGGGGCGCGCATCGGATACGCAGTATTTT
TRBJ1-5 16 . TRBV4-1 . CASSHLEGPSNQPQHF TGCGCCAGCAGCCATCTCGAGGGCCCTAGCAATCAGCCCCAGCATTTT
TRBJ1-5 14 . TRBV4-2 . CASSPMGANQPQHF TGTGCCAGCAGCCCCATGGGGGCAAATCAGCCCCAGCATTTT
TRBJ2-2 14 . TRBV9 TRBD1 CASAEQGPPGELFF TGTGCCAGCGCTGAACAGGGGCCCCCCGGGGAGCTGTTTTTT
TRBJ2-7 13 . TRBV27 . CASSLGRGSEQYF TGTGCCAGCAGTTTAGGCAGGGGAAGCGAGCAGTACTTC
TRBJ1-2 18 once TRBV19 TRBD1 CASSIDRDRGLEDYGYTF TGTGCCAGTAGTATAGACCGGGACAGGGGGCTCGAGGACTATGGCTACACCTTC
TRBJ1-6 13 . TRBV7-9 . CASSLVGDSPLHF TGTGCCAGCAGCTTAGTCGGGGATTCACCCCTCCACTTT
TRBJ1-3 16 . TRBV30 . CAWSGDSVHSGNTIYF TGTGCCTGGAGTGGAGATTCGGTCCACTCTGGAAACACCATATATTTT
TRBJ1-1 15 . TRBV15 . CATSRDRLPNTEAFF TGTGCCACCAGCAGAGATCGGTTGCCGAATACCGAAGCTTTCTTT
TRBJ2-3 17 . TRBV4-2 TRBD2 CASSHGGGLAGSDTQYF TGTGCCAGCAGCCATGGGGGGGGACTAGCGGGATCAGATACGCAGTATTTT
TRBJ1-1 13 once TRBV19 . CASTRRWYTEAFF TGTGCCAGTACCCGTCGGTGGTACACTGAAGCTTTCTTT
TRBJ2-3 15 . TRBV27 TRBD1 CASRSGTVSTDTQYF TGTGCCAGCAGATCCGGGACAGTTAGCACAGATACGCAGTATTTT
TRBJ1-1 13 . TRBV5-5 TRBD1 CASSLQGAGEAFF TGTGCCAGCAGCCTTCAGGGGGCAGGTGAAGCTTTCTTT
TRBJ1-5 12 few TRBV5-6 . CASSTARQPQHF TGTGCCAGCAGCACCGCTAGACAGCCCCAGCATTTT
TRBJ2-1 16 . TRBV10-3 . CAISVADRRYNNEQFF TGTGCCATCAGTGTGGCGGACAGAAGATATAACAATGAGCAGTTCTTC